Below, 26 T cell receptor delta chains from the same sample are listed, as sequenced in a study of γδ T cells in repeated Plasmodium falciparum infection. Flow sorting of PBMC yielded separate Vgamma9/Vdelta2+ and Vdelta2-negative gammadelta T cell populations for bulk repertoire analysis. TCRdb reanalyzed the multiplex PCR reads using CATT. The top ten clones hold roughly 15% of a sample with 45,000 to 70,000 delta-chain clones, about 1.5% of them seen once. Material for sequencing was gamma-delta T cells from blood. The receptors originated from a pool of human donors (malaria-infected and uninfected, not separated).

This clone has a handful of counts. It differs at one base from a far larger clone, so likely a read error. V usage is TRDV1 and J usage is TRDJ1, with D perhaps matching TRDD2 or TRDD3 (8 bases each). TCRdb records no J gene; here it was assigned by comparing the DNA to germline. This CDR3 has 21 residues. The germline V gene has CDR1 TSWWSYY and CDR2 QGS. The germline V and J ends were trimmed by 1 base and 6 bases, with 33 bases remaining between them. In DNA, the CDR3 is TGTGCTCTTGGGGAACCGACTTCCTACGGGGGATATCCCCGGGCGTACAATAAACTCATCTTT. Translated: CALGEPTSYGGYPRAYNKLIF.

This clone was observed at least ten times. This likely traces to a read error, being one base from a far larger clone. At the DNA level, this CDR3 is encoded by other sequences in the same sample as well. The rearrangement uses TRDV1 and TRDJ1; a weak D match, TRDD3 (5 bases). The CDR3 has 17 residues. The germline gives CDR1 TSWWSYY, CDR2 QGS. CDR3 coding DNA: TGTGCCCTTGGGGAACTAACCCCCGTTCCCGTGGGCGATAAACTCATCTTT. It yields the protein CALGELTPVPVGDKLIF.

In the case of this clone: A read error likely explains why the TCRdb protein, taken from a much larger clone, differs from this DNA's translation at residues 12 and 18; the protein shown is translated from the DNA. The J gene has no call, while the V gene is TRDV2; TRDD3, the table's D call, was not compared with the DNA. The CDR3 consists of 20 residues. CDR1 is GEAIGNYY, CDR2 EKD, per germline. CDR3 sequence: CACDAAYWGIRPPYTDKPIF. CDR3 bases: TGTGCCTGTGACGCAGCATACTGGGGGATACGGCCCCCATACACCGATAAACCCATCTTT.

Only a few counts were recorded for this clone. For this DNA, TCRdb reports the protein of a much larger clone, which diverges at residue 9, most likely from a read error; the protein presented here is translated directly from the DNA. This sequence joins TRDV1 and TRDJ1; TRDD3 aligns across 8 bases. No J segment appears in TCRdb, so it was assigned here by matching the sequence to germline. Germline trimming cut 2 bases from V and 0 bases from J; bases unmatched to any gene: 14. CDR3 size: 19 residues. Germline assignment: CDR1 TSWWSYY and CDR2 QGS. This chain's CDR3 is CALGESSGHWGYDTDKLIF. CDR3 coding DNA: TGTGCTCTTGGGGAATCCAGCGGCCACTGGGGGTACGACACCGATAAACTCATCTTT.

There are many counts of this clone. The protein TCRdb gives is from a much larger clone and does not agree with this DNA's translation at residue 8, likely a read error; the protein shown here comes from the DNA. This chain connects TRDV1 to TRDJ1; no clear D gene. The germline V and J ends were trimmed by 2 bases and 0 bases, with 19 bases remaining between them. CDR1 TSWWSYY and CDR2 QGS come from the germline V gene. The CDR3 is 18 residues long. CDR3 nucleotides: TGTGCTCTTGGGGAATACACCTGCGTTTGGGTTTACACCGATAAACTCATCTTT. Amino acid sequence: CALGEYTCVWVYTDKLIF.

This clone was found many times. The protein TCRdb gives is from a much larger clone and does not agree with this DNA's translation at residue 5, likely a read error; the protein shown here comes from the DNA. The chain recombines TRDV1 with TRDJ1, with D tentatively TRDD3 (6 bases). V lost 9 bases and J lost 1, with 21 bases in between. Germline V CDR1 and CDR2: TSWWSYY, QGS. CDR3 size: 16 residues. CDR3 in amino acids: CALEGAGVGVTDKLIF. The CDR3 nucleotides read TGTGCTCTGGAGGGAGCAGGGGTGGGGGTCACCGATAAACTCATCTTT.

This clone was seen ten or more times. A much larger clone differs by one base, so this may be a read error. The same CDR3 also results from other DNA sequences found in this sample. The V segment is TRDV1, and no J call was made; whether TRDD3, the table's D call, matches the DNA was not checked. Germline lookup yields CDR1 TSWWSYY and CDR2 QGS. CDR3 length: 21 amino acids. Here the CDR3 reads CALGESPSDVNSSEYTDKLIF. The DNA for the CDR3 is TGTGCTCTTGGGGAATCGCCTTCCGACGTCAATTCCTCCGAGTACACCGATAAGCTCATCTTT.

This clone came up many times. TCRdb lists the protein of a much larger clone for this DNA, which differs at residue 4, so this is likely a read error; the protein given here is translated from the DNA itself. V usage is TRDV2 and J usage is TRDJ3; no clear D gene. TCRdb records no J gene; here it was assigned by comparing the DNA to germline. Trimming left V 5 bases short and J 0 bases short, with 67 bases between. CDR3 length: 35 amino acids. CDR1 is GEAIGNYY and CDR2 is EKD in the germline V gene. The CDR3 sequence is CACGPPRLCHGKEYTLARILWIQSISSWDTRQMFF. The DNA of the CDR3 is TGTGCCTGTGGCCCCCCGCGGTTGTGCCACGGCAAAGAATACACCTTGGCCAGGATTCTGTGGATTCAATCCATTAGCTCCTGGGACACCCGACAGATGTTTTTC.

This clone was seen a handful of times. The mismatch at residue 20 between this DNA's translation and the TCRdb protein of a much larger clone likely reflects a read error; the protein shown is translated from the DNA. J is TRDJ1 and V is TRDV1, with a tentative D call TRDD3 (6 bases). TCRdb offers no J gene call, so here the DNA was matched to germline to obtain one. CDR1 and CDR2 from the germline V gene are TSWWSYY and QGS. The CDR3 extends over 24 amino acids. CDR3 amino acids: CALGERSFSRSWAGASLKTGKLIF. CDR3 sequence (DNA): TGTGCTCTTGGGGAACGGTCCTTCTCAAGATCCTGGGCTGGGGCCTCACTAAAAACCGGTAAACTCATCTTT.

With respect to this clone: This likely came from a read error, as a far larger clone is one base away. The sample holds other DNA sequences that translate to the same CDR3. The chain has TRDV1 and TRDJ1; D ambiguous. Germline assignment: CDR1 TSWWSYY and CDR2 QGS. The CDR3 extends over 17 amino acids. Trimming cost V 3 bases and J 0 bases, with 17 bases left between them. CDR3 in amino acids: CALGEGLFTVYTDKLIF. CDR3 nucleotides: TGTGCTCTTGGGGAGGGCCTCTTTACGGTGTACACCGATAAACTCATCTTT.

Many counts were recorded for this clone. For this DNA, TCRdb reports the protein of a much larger clone, which diverges at residue 3, most likely from a read error; the protein presented here is translated directly from the DNA. The chain combines TRDV1 with TRDJ1; perhaps TRDD3 as D (6 bases). The germline CDR1 and CDR2 sequences are TSWWSYY and QGS. The CDR3 runs 19 residues. This CDR3 is CAPGEFSKRFRTGFKELIF. The CDR3 DNA is TGTGCTCCTGGGGAATTCTCTAAAAGATTCCGTACCGGGTTTAAGGAACTCATCTTT.

This clone was detected only a few times. This DNA translates differently at residue 9 from the TCRdb protein, which is that of a much larger clone; a read error is likely, and the protein shown is the DNA's own translation. This chain connects TRDV1 to TRDJ1, with 11 bases fitting TRDD3. TCRdb offers no J gene call, so here the DNA was matched to germline to obtain one. CDR3 size: 21 residues. The germline gives CDR1 TSWWSYY, CDR2 QGS. J was trimmed by 0 bases and V by 1 base; bases with no gene match: 16. The CDR3 reads CALGEPLPRWGIPVYTDKLIF. Here the CDR3 DNA reads TGTGCTCTTGGGGAACCACTTCCCCGCTGGGGGATACCCGTGTACACCGATAAACTCATCTTT.

Points on this clone: With only one base between it and a far larger clone, this is likely a read error. Other DNA sequences in this sample translate to the same CDR3. The chain uses TRDV1 and TRDJ1; D remains ambiguous. V lost 2 bases and J lost 4, with 32 bases in between. Germline V gene sequence: CDR1 TSWWSYY, CDR2 QGS. The CDR3 is 21 residues long. In DNA, the CDR3 is TGTGCTCTTGGGGAAGCTACGTTTAGAGGGGTTTGGAGGGGTCAAAGCGATAAACTCATCTTT. Translation gives CALGEATFRGVWRGQSDKLIF.

This clone was observed a few times. TCRdb lists the protein of a much larger clone for this DNA, which differs at residue 4, so this is likely a read error; the protein given here is translated from the DNA itself. For the CDR3, the DNA is TGTGCTTATAAGAGCTTTCTGATGAACCTTCCATACAAGGTGTACACCGATAAACTCATCTTT. This encodes CAYKSFLMNLPYKVYTDKLIF. V gene TRAV38-2/DV8 combines with J gene TRDJ1, with D perhaps TRDD2 (6 bases). The J gene is not listed in TCRdb, so it was assigned here from a DNA match to germline. The germline gives CDR1 TSESDYY, CDR2 QEAYKQQN. This CDR3 region has 21 residues.

This clone was picked up many times. For this DNA, TCRdb reports the protein of a much larger clone, which diverges at residue 3, most likely from a read error; the protein presented here is translated directly from the DNA. The V gene is TRDV2, the J gene TRDJ2, with TRDD3 as a possible D gene (5 bases). This CDR3 is built from 14 residues. Germline V lookup: CDR1 GEAIGNYY, CDR2 EKD. The CDR3, as DNA: TGTGCCCGTGACACCATTACTGGGACAGCACAACTCTTCTTT. It encodes CARDTITGTAQLFF.

This clone was detected a few times. Translating this DNA gives a protein that differs at residue 14 from the TCRdb one, which belongs to a much larger clone; a read error is likely, and the protein shown is this translation. The chain uses TRDV1 and TRDJ2, with TRDD3 identical over 10 bases. The J gene, absent from TCRdb, was called here by matching the DNA to germline. V lost 1 base to trimming and J lost 3 bases; unmatched junction nucleotides: 17. The CDR3 covers 21 residues. Germline lookup yields CDR1 TSWWSYY and CDR2 QGS. CDR3 amino acids: CALGEPSRYWGIFLLTAQLFF. The CDR3 DNA sequence: TGTGCTCTTGGGGAACCTTCACGCTACTGGGGGATTTTCCTCCTGACAGCACAACTCTTCTTT.

This clone has at least ten counts. The TCRdb record carries a much larger clone's protein, which differs from this DNA's translation at residue 3; a read error is the likely cause, and the protein listed here is the DNA translation. The chain uses TRDV2 and TRDJ1; D possibly corresponds to TRDD3 (5 bases). From germline, CDR1 is GEAIGNYY and CDR2 EKD. This CDR3 has 17 residues. The CDR3 spells CARDDLPWGRNTDKLIF. CDR3 DNA: TGTGCCCGTGACGACCTGCCTTGGGGACGGAACACCGATAAACTCATCTTT.

This clone came up many times. TCRdb lists the protein of a much larger clone for this DNA, which differs at residue 10, so this is likely a read error; the protein given here is translated from the DNA itself. The chain joins TRDV1 to TRDJ1; either TRDD2 or TRDD3 may fit D (5 bases each). Germline assignment: CDR1 TSWWSYY and CDR2 QGS. CDR3 length: 23 residues. With 0 bases removed from V and 0 bases from J, the gap between germline ends came to 32 bases. This CDR3 is CALGELGFFPPRSRGRYTDKLIF. In DNA, the CDR3 is TGTGCTCTTGGGGAACTAGGATTCTTCCCGCCCAGGTCTCGGGGACGATACACCGATAAACTCATCTTT.

As to this clone: A far larger clone is one base from this, pointing to a likely read error. Other DNA sequences from this sample encode an identical CDR3 as well. The rearrangement links TRDV1 to TRDJ1; the D gene is possibly TRDD2 (9 bases). Germline V lookup: CDR1 TSWWSYY, CDR2 QGS. The CDR3 extends over 26 amino acids. CDR3 bases: TGTGCTCTTGGGGAACTTCTTGGCCTTCCTACAACGGGGGTACTGGGGGTCACCTACCTGACCGATAAACTCATCTTC. This gives the protein CALGELLGLPTTGVLGVTYLTDKLIF.

This clone occurred a few times. A read error likely explains this, since a far larger clone differs by one base. The same CDR3 can be traced to other DNA sequences in this sample. The genes are TRDV3 and TRDJ1, with 9 bases identical to TRDD3. V shed 2 bases and J 1 base; nucleotides not matched to a gene: 26. Germline CDR1 is TVYSNPD and CDR2 is GDNSRS (reference sequence). The length of the CDR3 is 21 residues. CDR3 sequence reads: CAFSAFLQNRRLGEITDKLIF. In nucleotides, the CDR3 is TGTGCCTTTTCTGCCTTCCTCCAAAATAGGAGACTGGGGGAGATCACCGATAAACTCATCTTT.

This clone was recorded at least ten times. With only one base between it and a far larger clone, this is likely a read error. At the DNA level, this CDR3 is encoded by other sequences in the same sample as well. The chain carries TRDV2 and TRDJ1, with unresolved D. CDR1 and CDR2 from the germline V gene are GEAIGNYY and EKD. Trimming cost V 0 bases and J 10 bases, with 17 bases left between them. This CDR3 comprises 14 residues. Here the CDR3 reads CACDTPFVVGVLIF. The CDR3 DNA is TGTGCCTGTGACACCCCTTTCGTAGTTGGCGTACTCATCTTT.

There are a few counts of this clone. Given a far larger clone just one base away, this is likely a sequencing read error. Other DNA sequences from this sample encode an identical CDR3 as well. The chain recombines TRDV1 with TRDJ1; D remains unclear. TCRdb supplies no J gene; here it was assigned by aligning the nucleotide sequence to germline. Germline assignment: CDR1 TSWWSYY and CDR2 QGS. CDR3 length: 17 amino acids. This CDR3 is CALGTEGSLRFADKLIF. The CDR3 coding sequence is TGTGCTCTTGGAACAGAGGGTTCCCTGAGATTCGCCGACAAACTCATCTTT.

This clone was observed a few times. TCRdb records a much larger clone's protein for this DNA, with a difference at residue 7 that likely arises from a read error; the protein given is the translation of the DNA. The V and J genes are TRDV1 and TRDJ1, with 10 bases matching TRDD3. V gave up 5 bases and J gave up 3 bases; unmatched junction bases: 30. Looked up from germline, CDR1 is TSWWSYY and CDR2 is QGS. This CDR3 has 23 amino acids. The DNA for the CDR3 is TGTGCTCTTGGGACAAGGCACTTGCTGCCCCTATCCCTCTACTGGGGGATTGCCGATAAACTCATCTTT. Translating gives CALGTRHLLPLSLYWGIADKLIF.

For this clone: Given a far larger clone just one base away, this is likely a sequencing read error. Additional DNA sequences in this sample encode the identical CDR3. V usage is TRDV1 and J usage is TRDJ1; the match to TRDD3 covers 12 bases. CDR3 length: 18 residues. Germline assignment: CDR1 TSWWSYY and CDR2 QGS. CDR3 sequence: CALGEMQELLGDTLKLIF. The CDR3 DNA reads TGTGCTCTTGGGGAAATGCAGGAACTACTGGGGGATACCCTTAAACTCATCTTC.

With regard to this clone: The TCRdb record carries a much larger clone's protein, which differs from this DNA's translation at residue 12; a read error is the likely cause, and the protein listed here is the DNA translation. The chain uses TRDV3 and TRDJ1; TRDD3 aligns across 9 bases. The CDR3 runs 20 residues. V shed 4 bases and J 0 bases; nucleotides not matched to a gene: 24. CDR1 and CDR2 (germline): TVYSNPD, GDNSRS (reference sequence). The CDR3, as DNA: TGTGCCTCTTTTTCCTACGTTCGGGCTGGGGGATGCCTATACACCGATAAACTCATCTTT. This translates into CASFSYVRAGGCLYTDKLIF.

As regards this clone: The mismatch at residue 17 between this DNA's translation and the TCRdb protein of a much larger clone likely reflects a read error; the protein shown is translated from the DNA. This rearrangement joins TRDV1 to TRDJ1, with 8 bases lining up with TRDD3. Here the J gene came from matching the DNA to germline, since TCRdb omits it. The V gene's germline CDR1 is TSWWSYY and CDR2 QGS. This CDR3 comprises 20 residues. The CDR3: CALGEPSPPKYWGLTDRLIF. CDR3 DNA: TGTGCTCTTGGGGAACCCAGCCCTCCCAAATACTGGGGGCTCACCGATAGACTCATCTTT.